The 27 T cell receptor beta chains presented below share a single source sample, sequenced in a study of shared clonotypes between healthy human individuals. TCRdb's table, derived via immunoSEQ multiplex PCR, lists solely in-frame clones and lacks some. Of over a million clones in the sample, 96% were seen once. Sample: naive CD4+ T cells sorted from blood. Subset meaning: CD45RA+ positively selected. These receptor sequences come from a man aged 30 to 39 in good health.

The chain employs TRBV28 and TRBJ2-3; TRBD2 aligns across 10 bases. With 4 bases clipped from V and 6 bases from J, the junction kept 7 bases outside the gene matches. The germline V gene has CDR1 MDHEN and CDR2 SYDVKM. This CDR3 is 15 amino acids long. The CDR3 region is CASSYGLAALDTQYF. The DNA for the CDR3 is TGTGCCAGCAGTTACGGACTAGCGGCCCTGGATACGCAGTATTTT.

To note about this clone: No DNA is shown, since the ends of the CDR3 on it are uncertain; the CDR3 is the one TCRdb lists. CDR3: CASSKVGQGNTEAFF. This sequence joins TRBV21-1 and TRBJ1-1; the table's D call of TRBD1 was not tested on the DNA. TRBV21-1 is assigned pseudogene status. Counting both end residues, the CDR3 totals 15 amino acids.

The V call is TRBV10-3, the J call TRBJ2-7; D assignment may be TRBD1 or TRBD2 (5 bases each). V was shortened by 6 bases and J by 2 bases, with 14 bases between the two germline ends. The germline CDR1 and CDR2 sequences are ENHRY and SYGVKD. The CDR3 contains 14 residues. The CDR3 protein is CAISARGTAYEQYF. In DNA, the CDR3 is TGTGCCATCAGCGCACGGGGCACCGCCTACGAGCAGTACTTC.

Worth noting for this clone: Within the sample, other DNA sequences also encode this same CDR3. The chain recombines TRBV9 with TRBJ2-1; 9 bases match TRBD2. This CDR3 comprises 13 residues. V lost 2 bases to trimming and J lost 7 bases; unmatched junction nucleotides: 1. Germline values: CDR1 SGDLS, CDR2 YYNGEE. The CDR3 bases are TGTGCCAGCAGCGTCCTAGCGGGAAATGAGCAGTTCTTC. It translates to CASSVLAGNEQFF.

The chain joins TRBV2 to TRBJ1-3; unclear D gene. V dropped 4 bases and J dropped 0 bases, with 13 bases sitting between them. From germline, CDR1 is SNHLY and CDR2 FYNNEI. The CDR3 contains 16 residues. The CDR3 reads CASSVPGSSSGNTIYF. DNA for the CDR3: TGTGCCAGCAGTGTCCCGGGATCTAGCTCTGGAAACACCATATATTTT.

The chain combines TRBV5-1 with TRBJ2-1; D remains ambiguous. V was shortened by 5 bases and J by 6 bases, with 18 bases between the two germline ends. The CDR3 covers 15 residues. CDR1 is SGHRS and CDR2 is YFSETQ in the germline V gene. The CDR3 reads CASRKDPQAINEQFF. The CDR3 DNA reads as TGCGCCAGCAGGAAGGACCCCCAGGCGATCAATGAGCAGTTCTTC.

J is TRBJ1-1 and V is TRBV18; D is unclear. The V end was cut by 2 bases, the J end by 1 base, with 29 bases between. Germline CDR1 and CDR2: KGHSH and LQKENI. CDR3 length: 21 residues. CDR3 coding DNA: TGTGCCAGCTCACCAATTATCCCTTGGCAGACAAATACCATCACGAACACTGAAGCTTTCTTT. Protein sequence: CASSPIIPWQTNTITNTEAFF.

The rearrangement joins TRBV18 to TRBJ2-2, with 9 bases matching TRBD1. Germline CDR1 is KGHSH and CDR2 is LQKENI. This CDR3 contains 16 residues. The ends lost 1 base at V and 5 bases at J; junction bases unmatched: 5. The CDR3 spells CASSPRGTGWTGELFF. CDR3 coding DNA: TGTGCCAGCTCACCACGCGGGACAGGGTGGACCGGGGAGCTGTTTTTT.

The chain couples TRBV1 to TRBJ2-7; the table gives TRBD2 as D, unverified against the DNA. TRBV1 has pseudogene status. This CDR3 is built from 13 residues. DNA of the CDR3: TGCACCAGCAGTTCTAGCGTAGCCTACGAGCAGTACTTC. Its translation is CTSSSSVAYEQYF.

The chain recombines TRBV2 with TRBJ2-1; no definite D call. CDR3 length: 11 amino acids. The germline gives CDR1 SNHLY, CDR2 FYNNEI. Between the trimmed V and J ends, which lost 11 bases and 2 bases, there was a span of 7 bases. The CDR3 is CAVGTYNEQFF. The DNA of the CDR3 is TGTGCCGTCGGCACCTACAATGAGCAGTTCTTC.

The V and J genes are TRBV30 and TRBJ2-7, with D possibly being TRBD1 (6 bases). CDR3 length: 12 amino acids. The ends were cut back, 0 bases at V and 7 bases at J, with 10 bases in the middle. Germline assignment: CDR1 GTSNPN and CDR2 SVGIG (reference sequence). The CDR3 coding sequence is TGTGCCTGGAGTGTTGGCCAGGGGGAGCAGTACTTC. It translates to CAWSVGQGEQYF.

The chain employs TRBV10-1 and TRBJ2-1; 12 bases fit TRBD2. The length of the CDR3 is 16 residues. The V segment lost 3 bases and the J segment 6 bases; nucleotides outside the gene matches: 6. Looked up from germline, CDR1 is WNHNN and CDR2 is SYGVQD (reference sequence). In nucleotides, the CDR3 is TGCGCCAGCAGTGATACCCCTAGCGGGAGGGCCAATGAGCAGTTCTTC. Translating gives CASSDTPSGRANEQFF.

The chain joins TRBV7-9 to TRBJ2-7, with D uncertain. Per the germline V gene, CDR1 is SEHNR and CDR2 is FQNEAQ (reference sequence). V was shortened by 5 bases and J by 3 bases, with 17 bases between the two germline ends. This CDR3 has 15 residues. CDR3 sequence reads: CASSGRRALYYEQYF. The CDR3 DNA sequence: TGTGCCAGCAGCGGACGTCGGGCTTTGTACTACGAGCAGTACTTC.

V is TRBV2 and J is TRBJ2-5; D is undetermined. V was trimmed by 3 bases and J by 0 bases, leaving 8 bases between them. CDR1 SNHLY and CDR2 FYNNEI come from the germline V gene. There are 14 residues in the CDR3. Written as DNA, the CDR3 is TGTGCCAGCAGTGATCTGACGGACCAAGAGACCCAGTACTTC. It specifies CASSDLTDQETQYF.

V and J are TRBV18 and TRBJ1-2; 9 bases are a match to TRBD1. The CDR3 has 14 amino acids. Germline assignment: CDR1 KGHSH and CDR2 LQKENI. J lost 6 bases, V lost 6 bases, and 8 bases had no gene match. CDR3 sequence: CASSPWTGVDGYTF. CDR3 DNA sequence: TGTGCCAGCTCTCCGTGGACAGGGGTGGATGGCTACACCTTC.

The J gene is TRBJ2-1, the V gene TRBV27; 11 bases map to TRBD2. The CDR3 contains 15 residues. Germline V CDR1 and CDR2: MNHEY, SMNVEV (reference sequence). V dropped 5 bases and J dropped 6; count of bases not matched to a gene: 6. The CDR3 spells CASSALAGAFNEQFF. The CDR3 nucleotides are TGTGCCAGCAGTGCACTAGCGGGGGCCTTCAATGAGCAGTTCTTC.

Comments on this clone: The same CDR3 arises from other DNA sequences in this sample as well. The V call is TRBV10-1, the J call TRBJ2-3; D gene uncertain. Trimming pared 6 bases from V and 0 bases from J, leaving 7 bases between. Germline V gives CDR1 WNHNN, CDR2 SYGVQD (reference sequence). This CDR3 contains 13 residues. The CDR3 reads CASSPQSTDTQYF. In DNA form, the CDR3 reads TGCGCCAGCAGCCCCCAAAGCACAGATACGCAGTATTTT.

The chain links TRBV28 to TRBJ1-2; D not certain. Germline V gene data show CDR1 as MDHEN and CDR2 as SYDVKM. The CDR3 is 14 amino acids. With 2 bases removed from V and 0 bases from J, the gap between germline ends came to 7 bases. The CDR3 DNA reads TGTGCCAGCAGTTTACGTCCAGCTAACTATGGCTACACCTTC. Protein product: CASSLRPANYGYTF.

The CDR3 coding sequence is TGTGCCAGCACCCTAGACAGTGTGATCACTGAAGCTTTCTTT. Amino acids: CASTLDSVITEAFF. The genes are TRBV25-1 and TRBJ1-1; D might be TRBD1 (5 bases). CDR3 size: 14 residues. Looked up from germline, CDR1 is MGHDK and CDR2 is SYGVNS. Trimming stripped 7 bases from V and 4 bases from J, with 16 bases between.

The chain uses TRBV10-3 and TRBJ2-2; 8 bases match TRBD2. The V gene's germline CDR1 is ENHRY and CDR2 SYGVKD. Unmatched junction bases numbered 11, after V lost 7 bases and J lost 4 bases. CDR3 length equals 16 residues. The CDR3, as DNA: TGTGCCATCACAGAGAGAACGGGGGGGAGCACCGGGGAGCTGTTTTTT. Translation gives CAITERTGGSTGELFF.

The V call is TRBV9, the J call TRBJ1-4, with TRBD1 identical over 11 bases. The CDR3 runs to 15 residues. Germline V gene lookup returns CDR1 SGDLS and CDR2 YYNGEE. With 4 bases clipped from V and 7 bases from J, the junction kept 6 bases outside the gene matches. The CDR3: CASSTGTGGSEKLFF. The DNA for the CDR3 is TGTGCCAGCAGCACGGGGACAGGGGGTAGTGAAAAACTGTTTTTT.

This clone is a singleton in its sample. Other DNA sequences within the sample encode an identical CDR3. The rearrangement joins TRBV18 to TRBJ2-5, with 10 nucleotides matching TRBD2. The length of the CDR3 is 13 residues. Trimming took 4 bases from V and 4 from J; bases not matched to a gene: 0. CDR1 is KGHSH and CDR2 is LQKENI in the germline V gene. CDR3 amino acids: CASSQREGETQYF. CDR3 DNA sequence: TGTGCCAGCTCACAGCGGGAGGGAGAGACCCAGTACTTC.

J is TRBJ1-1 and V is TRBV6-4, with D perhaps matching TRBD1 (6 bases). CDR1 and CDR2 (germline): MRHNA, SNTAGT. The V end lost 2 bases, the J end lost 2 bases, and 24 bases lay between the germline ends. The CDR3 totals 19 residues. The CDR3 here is CASSDGGPWDSGANTEAFF. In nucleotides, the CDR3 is TGTGCCAGCAGTGACGGGGGTCCCTGGGATTCGGGGGCTAACACTGAAGCTTTCTTT.

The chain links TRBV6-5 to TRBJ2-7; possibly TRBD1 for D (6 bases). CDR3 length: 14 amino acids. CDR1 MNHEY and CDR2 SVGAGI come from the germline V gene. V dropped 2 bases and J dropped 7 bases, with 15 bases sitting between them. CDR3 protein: CASSYGQGLREQYF. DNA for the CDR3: TGTGCCAGCAGTTACGGGCAGGGGTTGAGGGAGCAGTACTTC.

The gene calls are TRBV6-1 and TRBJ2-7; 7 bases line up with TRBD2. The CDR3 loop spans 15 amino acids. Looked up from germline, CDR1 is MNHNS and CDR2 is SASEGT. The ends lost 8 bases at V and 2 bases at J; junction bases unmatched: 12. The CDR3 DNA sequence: TGTGCCAGCGGGTGGACTAGTACTAGTCCCTACGAGCAGTACTTC. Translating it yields CASGWTSTSPYEQYF.

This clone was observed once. The DNA for the CDR3 is TGTGCCACCAGCAATCCGGGGCTAGCGGGGAGTGAGCAGTACTTC. This codes for CATSNPGLAGSEQYF. This chain joins TRBV15 and TRBJ2-7, with TRBD2 matching over 9 bases. The CDR3 covers 15 residues. V lost 4 bases, J lost 7 bases, and 11 bases stayed unmatched. CDR1 is LNHNV, CDR2 YYDKDF, per germline (reference sequence).

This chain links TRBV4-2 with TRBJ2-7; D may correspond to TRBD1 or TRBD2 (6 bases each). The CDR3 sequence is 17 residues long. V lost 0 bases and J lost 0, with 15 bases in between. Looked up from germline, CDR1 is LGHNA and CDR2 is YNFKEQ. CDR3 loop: CASSQEGRGLISYEQYF. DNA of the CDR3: TGTGCCAGCAGCCAAGAAGGACGGGGGCTTATCTCCTACGAGCAGTACTTC.